This T cell receptor beta chain was identified during a study of PD-L1 blockade in urothelial cancer. Study-wide points: Tumor-associated clones in the blood of durable-benefit patients grew more at 3 weeks.

A few counts support this clone. Its target is not known. Sequencing used immunoSEQ multiplex PCR; TCRdb keeps in-frame clones, though not all of them. The table shows around 56,000 clones, with more than 70% occurring only once. This sample comprised PBMCs, obtained around atezolizumab (anti-PD-L1) treatment. This TCR was recovered from a man aged 50 or older with urothelial cancer.

Here the CDR3 DNA reads TGTGCCAGCAGCTTCAGGGCCCCTGGCGGTAATTCACCCCTCCACTTT. This codes for CASSFRAPGGNSPLHF. The chain recombines TRBV13 with TRBJ1-6, with D perhaps matching TRBD1 (5 bases). V was pared by 3 bases and J by 6 bases, with 15 bases between. The germline CDR1 and CDR2 sequences are PRHDT and FYEKMQ (reference sequence). The CDR3 is 16 amino acids.